Below are 30 T cell receptor beta chains sequenced from a single sample in a study of PD-L1 blockade in urothelial cancer. Some clones are missing from TCRdb's copy, which holds only in-frame ones; the method was immunoSEQ multiplex PCR. This sample has some 67,000 clones, with roughly 89% found just once. The sequencing here drew on PBMCs, taken around atezolizumab (anti-PD-L1) treatment. The receptors stem from a man in his sixties with urothelial cancer.

The chain links TRBV25-1 to TRBJ2-7, with TRBD2 matching over 7 bases. Looked up from germline, CDR1 is MGHDK and CDR2 is SYGVNS. The junction had 10 bases not matched to a gene; V was cut back by 3 bases and J by 5 bases. CDR3 size: 15 residues. CDR3 residues: CASSDERGRSDEQYF. CDR3 in DNA: TGTGCCAGCAGTGACGAGCGGGGCAGGTCCGACGAGCAGTACTTC.

V gene TRBV4-2 combines with J gene TRBJ2-1; 7 bases align to TRBD2. V dropped 1 base and J dropped 4; count of bases not matched to a gene: 4. The CDR3 consists of 15 residues. CDR1 and CDR2 from the germline V gene are LGHNA and YNFKEQ. CDR3 region: CASSQVGSGYNEQFF. CDR3 DNA sequence: TGTGCCAGCAGCCAAGTAGGTAGCGGGTACAATGAGCAGTTCTTC.

V and J are TRBV7-9 and TRBJ2-1, with TRBD1 identical over 9 bases. CDR3 length equals 14 residues. Looked up from germline, CDR1 is SEHNR and CDR2 is FQNEAQ (reference sequence). J lost 7 bases, V lost 7 bases, and 8 bases had no gene match. This CDR3 is CASIKGQGGNEQFF. The CDR3 DNA sequence: TGTGCCAGCATCAAGGGACAGGGAGGTAATGAGCAGTTCTTC.

The rearrangement uses TRBV2 and TRBJ2-5; D may be TRBD1 (6 bases). The length of the CDR3 is 14 residues. V lost 6 bases to trimming and J lost 0 bases, with 11 bases between them. CDR1 and CDR2 from the germline V gene are SNHLY and FYNNEI. The CDR3, as DNA: TGTGCCAGCAGGGGGGCCAGCTACCAAGAGACCCAGTACTTC. Translation gives CASRGASYQETQYF.

The V call is TRBV25-1, the J call TRBJ1-2; perhaps TRBD1 as D (6 bases). Germline V gene lookup returns CDR1 MGHDK and CDR2 SYGVNS. This CDR3 comprises 14 residues. Trimming stripped 11 bases from V and 4 bases from J, with 20 bases between. CDR3 DNA: TGTGCCGCAGGGCCAGGGGCTCCTCCCTATGGCTACACCTTC. Translation gives CAAGPGAPPYGYTF.

The gene calls are TRBV7-2 and TRBJ2-2; 7 bases fit TRBD1. V trimming: 5 bases; J trimming: 14 bases; junction bases outside the gene matches: 5. CDR1 and CDR2 from the germline V gene are SGHTA and FQGNSA. The CDR3 spans 11 residues. The CDR3 region has the DNA TGTGCCAGCAGCCAGGGGGTTGTCCTGTTTTTT. It specifies CASSQGVVLFF.

The chain joins TRBV9 to TRBJ2-2; 13 nucleotides match TRBD2. The germline V gene encodes CDR1 SGDLS and CDR2 YYNGEE. This CDR3 contains 17 residues. The ends lost 0 bases at V and 6 bases at J; junction bases unmatched: 5. CDR3 coding DNA: TGTGCCAGCAGCGTAGACAGGACTAGCGGGAGATCCGGGGAGCTGTTTTTT. This encodes CASSVDRTSGRSGELFF.

The chain links TRBV18 to TRBJ2-7, with TRBD2 matching over 13 bases. Per the germline V gene, CDR1 is KGHSH and CDR2 is LQKENI. The ends lost 3 bases at V and 5 bases at J; junction bases unmatched: 4. The CDR3 runs to 15 residues. CDR3 amino acids: CASSPELAGGNEQYF. In DNA, the CDR3 is TGTGCCAGCTCACCTGAACTAGCGGGAGGGAACGAGCAGTACTTC.

V usage is TRBV28 and J usage is TRBJ2-7, with 9 bases identical to TRBD1. The CDR3 runs 15 residues. Germline V gene data show CDR1 as MDHEN and CDR2 as SYDVKM. V dropped 5 bases and J dropped 0; count of bases not matched to a gene: 5. DNA of the CDR3: TGTGCCAGCAGTGGATGGGGACAGGGCTCCTACGAGCAGTACTTC. Translating it yields CASSGWGQGSYEQYF.

The V call is TRBV7-9, the J call TRBJ2-7; the match to TRBD1 covers 7 bases. The CDR3 is 14 residues long. Germline V lookup: CDR1 SEHNR, CDR2 FQNEAQ (reference sequence). J was trimmed by 6 bases and V by 4 bases; bases with no gene match: 9. The CDR3, as DNA: TGTGCCAGCAGCTCAGGGGGACAGTCGAGCGAGCAGTACTTC. This gives the protein CASSSGGQSSEQYF.

This sequence joins TRBV2 and TRBJ2-1; D perhaps matches TRBD1 (6 bases). Trimming took 6 bases from V and 8 from J, leaving 14 bases between them. The CDR3 covers 13 residues. CDR1 is SNHLY, CDR2 FYNNEI, per germline. The CDR3 region is CASRKDRYDEQFF. DNA for the CDR3: TGTGCCAGCAGAAAAGACAGGTACGATGAGCAGTTCTTC.

The rearrangement links TRBV6-1 to TRBJ1-5, with D unclear. The CDR3 extends over 14 amino acids. The V and J ends lost 1 base and 7 bases respectively, with 11 bases between them. CDR1 MNHNS and CDR2 SASEGT come from the germline V gene. Here the CDR3 DNA reads TGTGCCAGCAGTGAAGGTAGTTCAGGACAGCCCCAGCATTTT. It specifies CASSEGSSGQPQHF.

V and J are TRBV7-2 and TRBJ2-3; TRBD1 might be the D (6 bases). Germline assignment: CDR1 SGHTA and CDR2 FQGNSA. V dropped 1 base and J dropped 2 bases, with 16 bases sitting between them. There are 17 residues in the CDR3. The CDR3 region is CASSLGPDSFYTDTQYF. For the CDR3, the DNA is TGTGCCAGCAGCTTAGGTCCGGACAGCTTCTACACAGATACGCAGTATTTT.

This clone came up once. This rearrangement joins TRBV5-1 to TRBJ1-1; 9 bases are a match to TRBD1. The germline V gene has CDR1 SGHRS and CDR2 YFSETQ. The length of the CDR3 is 14 residues. J lost 0 bases, V lost 4 bases, and 1 base had no gene match. CDR3 sequence (DNA): TGCGCCAGCAGCGGGACAGGGATGAACACTGAAGCTTTCTTT. Its translation is CASSGTGMNTEAFF.

The rearrangement joins TRBV28 to TRBJ2-4; unclear D gene. Per the germline V gene, CDR1 is MDHEN and CDR2 is SYDVKM. Trimming shortened V by 6 bases and J by 0 bases, and 12 bases separated the two germline ends. The CDR3 consists of 15 residues. In DNA, the CDR3 is TGTGCCAGCAGCTCCACACGACTAGCCAAAAACATTCAGTACTTC. Translating it yields CASSSTRLAKNIQYF.

This chain links TRBV6-5 with TRBJ2-7; unclear D gene. The CDR3 length is 14 residues. Germline assignment: CDR1 MNHEY and CDR2 SVGAGI. The V gene lost 2 bases and the J gene lost 2 bases, with 10 bases spanning the gap. The CDR3: CASSYGTPPYEQYF. In DNA, the CDR3 is TGTGCCAGCAGTTACGGTACACCACCCTACGAGCAGTACTTC.

This clone was detected only once. J is TRBJ1-1 and V is TRBV19, with TRBD1 matching 7 bases. Trimming removed 6 bases from V and 1 base from J; junction bases left unmatched: 5. Per germline, CDR1 LNHDA and CDR2 SQIVND (reference sequence). This CDR3 has 14 amino acids. The DNA of the CDR3 is TGTGCCAGTAGAATTACAGGGGCGAACACTGAAGCTTTCTTT. Translating gives CASRITGANTEAFF.

This rearrangement joins TRBV5-6 to TRBJ2-2, with 7 positions matching TRBD1. The length of the CDR3 is 14 residues. Looked up from germline, CDR1 is SGHDT and CDR2 is YYEEEE. With 4 bases clipped from V and 6 bases from J, the junction kept 6 bases outside the gene matches. The CDR3 nucleotides are TGTGCCAGCAGCCCCCCCGGGACAGCCGGGGAGCTGTTTTTT. This encodes CASSPPGTAGELFF.

CDR3 sequence reads: CASSFGTGDGMQPQHF. CDR3 nucleotide sequence: TGTGCCAGCAGCTTCGGGACAGGGGATGGTATGCAGCCCCAGCATTTT. The chain has TRBV5-6 and TRBJ1-5; 10 nucleotides align to TRBD1. V shed 2 bases, J shed 7 bases, and the junction held 9 bases outside the gene matches. The CDR3 consists of 16 residues. Germline CDR1 and CDR2: SGHDT and YYEEEE.

The count of this clone is one. The chain carries TRBV10-3 and TRBJ1-1; a weak D match, TRBD1 (5 bases). Germline V gene sequence: CDR1 ENHRY, CDR2 SYGVKD. The CDR3 has 14 residues. Trimming pared 8 bases from V and 1 base from J, leaving 14 bases between. The CDR3 bases are TGTGCCATCCTTGGGGCAGGTGGGAACACTGAAGCTTTCTTT. It codes for CAILGAGGNTEAFF.

The gene calls are TRBV6-5 and TRBJ1-1, with unresolved D. The CDR3 totals 14 residues. V lost 2 bases, J lost 0 bases, and 7 bases lay in between. CDR1 MNHEY and CDR2 SVGAGI come from the germline V gene. CDR3 DNA sequence: TGTGCCAGCAGTTACGGGCAGCTGAACACTGAAGCTTTCTTT. Its translation: CASSYGQLNTEAFF.

The CDR3 protein is CASNGGSPGNEQFF. Written as DNA, the CDR3 is TGCGCCAGCAATGGCGGGTCCCCGGGGAATGAGCAGTTCTTC. This chain joins TRBV5-1 and TRBJ2-1, with a tentative D call TRBD2 (5 bases). V dropped 6 bases and J dropped 7 bases, with 17 bases sitting between them. CDR1 and CDR2 from the germline V gene are SGHRS and YFSETQ. The CDR3 runs 14 residues.

About this clone itself: Other nucleotide sequences in the sample specify the same CDR3. This chain joins TRBV9 and TRBJ1-1, with TRBD1 matching 9 bases. V dropped 0 bases and J dropped 5; count of bases not matched to a gene: 2. The CDR3 spans 14 residues. The germline gives CDR1 SGDLS, CDR2 YYNGEE. The CDR3 is CASSVEQGATEAFF. In DNA form, the CDR3 reads TGTGCCAGCAGCGTAGAACAGGGGGCAACTGAAGCTTTCTTT.

The chain has TRBV29-1 and TRBJ2-5; TRBD2 matches at 8 bases. The V gene end was trimmed by 3 bases and the J gene end by 9 bases; junction bases not matched to a gene: 12. The CDR3 totals 14 residues. CDR1 is SQVTM, CDR2 ANQGSEA, per germline. The CDR3 region is CSVDPQARGVAQYF. In DNA form, the CDR3 reads TGCAGCGTTGACCCCCAAGCGCGGGGGGTGGCCCAGTACTTC. The full variable domain, completed using reference TRBV29-1 and TRBJ2-5, is SAVISQKPSRDICQRGTSLTIQCQVDSQVTMMFWYRQQPGQSLTLIATANQGSEATYESGFVIDKFPISRPNLTFSTLTVSNMSPEDSSIYLCSVDPQARGVAQYFGPGTRLLVL.

The chain couples TRBV5-5 to TRBJ2-1; TRBD1 matches at 8 bases. V dropped 4 bases and J dropped 1; count of bases not matched to a gene: 4. The CDR3 is made up of 15 amino acids. Germline CDR1 and CDR2: SGHKS and YYEKEE (reference sequence). CDR3 protein: CASSLGTGSYNEQFF. In DNA, the CDR3 is TGTGCCAGCAGCCTTGGGACAGGATCCTACAATGAGCAGTTCTTC.

This chain links TRBV18 with TRBJ2-7; 13 nucleotides match TRBD2. Germline V lookup: CDR1 KGHSH, CDR2 LQKENI. The CDR3 is 15 amino acids. V shed 6 bases, J shed 6 bases, and the junction held 8 bases outside the gene matches. The CDR3 bases are TGTGCCAGCTCTCCAGGGACTAGCGGGACACTCGAGCAGTACTTC. The encoded protein is CASSPGTSGTLEQYF.

The V call is TRBV27, the J call TRBJ2-7; D might be TRBD1 (5 bases). Trimming took off 3 bases at V and 7 bases at J, with 16 bases between the two ends. Germline loops: CDR1 MNHEY, CDR2 SMNVEV (reference sequence). The CDR3 runs 14 residues. The CDR3 coding sequence is TGTGCCAGCAGTTTTGACAGCCTTGGTGGAGAGCAGTACTTC. Protein: CASSFDSLGGEQYF.

J is TRBJ2-7 and V is TRBV5-6, with 8 bases that match TRBD2. CDR3 length: 14 amino acids. The germline V gene has CDR1 SGHDT and CDR2 YYEEEE. The junction had 1 base not matched to a gene; V was cut back by 1 base and J by 1 base. CDR3 coding DNA: TGTGCCAGCAGCTTGACTAGCGGTTCCTACGAGCAGTACTTC. Its translation: CASSLTSGSYEQYF. The full variable domain, rest sourced from reference TRBV5-6 and TRBJ2-7, is DAGVTQSPTHLIKTRGQQVTLRCSPKSGHDTVSWYQQALGQGPQFIFQYYEEEERQRGNFPDRFSGHQFPNYSSELNVNALLLGDSALYLCASSLTSGSYEQYFGPGTRLTVT.

In DNA form, the CDR3 reads TGTGCCAGCAGTTGGGGGGGCCAGCCCCAGCATTTT. Amino acids: CASSWGGQPQHF. V usage is TRBV28 and J usage is TRBJ1-5; a possible D gene is TRBD1 (6 bases). The CDR3 contains 12 residues. CDR1 and CDR2 (germline): MDHEN, SYDVKM. V lost 4 bases and J 7 bases, leaving 8 bases between the germline ends.

This rearrangement joins TRBV7-3 to TRBJ1-1, with D unclear. V lost 2 bases, J lost 3 bases, and 13 bases lay in between. This CDR3 spans 15 amino acids. The germline V gene encodes CDR1 SGHTA and CDR2 FQGTGA. CDR3 coding DNA: TGTGCCAGCAGCTTATGGGCGAGAGAAGACACTGAAGCTTTCTTT. It specifies CASSLWAREDTEAFF.